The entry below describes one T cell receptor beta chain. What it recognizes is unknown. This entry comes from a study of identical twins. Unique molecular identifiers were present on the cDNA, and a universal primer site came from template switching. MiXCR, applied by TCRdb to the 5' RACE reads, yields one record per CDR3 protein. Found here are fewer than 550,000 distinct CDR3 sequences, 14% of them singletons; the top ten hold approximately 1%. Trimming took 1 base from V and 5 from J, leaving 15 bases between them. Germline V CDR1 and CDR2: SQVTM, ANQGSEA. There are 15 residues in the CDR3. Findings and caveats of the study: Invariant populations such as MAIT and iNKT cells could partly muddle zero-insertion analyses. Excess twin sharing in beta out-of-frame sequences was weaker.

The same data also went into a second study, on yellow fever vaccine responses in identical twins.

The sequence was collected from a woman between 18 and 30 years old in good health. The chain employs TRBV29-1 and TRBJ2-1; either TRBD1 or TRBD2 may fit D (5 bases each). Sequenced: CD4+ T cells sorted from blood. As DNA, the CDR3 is TGCAGCGTTGAAGTCTGGGCAGGGAGAAACAATGAGCAGTTCTTC. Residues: CSVEVWAGRNNEQFF.